The sequence of this T cell receptor (beta chain) was determined in a study of glioma-infiltrating T cells. Findings of the study overall: CDR3 overlap between tissue and blood was very small.

Trimming removed 1 base at V and 4 bases at J, with 7 bases between. Germline CDR1 LGHNA, CDR2 YSLEER. The CDR3 totals 13 residues. Concerning this clonotype: Its antigen is not known.

TCR alpha and beta CDR3 regions were amplified from RNA using iRepertoire nested multiplex PCR. Tissue mRNA or PBMC total RNA, about 90-400 ng, went into one-step reverse transcription and amplification. TCRdb re-derived calls from the multiplex PCR reads in MiXCR, one entry per CDR3 protein. The table records 85,000 to 110,000 distinct CDR3 sequences, about 30% of them present only once. The chain carries TRBV4-3 and TRBJ1-1; D call uncertain. This receptor was obtained from a human donor with low-grade glioma or glioblastoma, undergoing nonglioma brain surgery, or in good health (not recorded which). Sequences were obtained from glioma tissue, nonneoplastic brain tissue, or PBMCs (not recorded which). The CDR3 loop reads CASSQGQVTEAFF. The CDR3 nucleotides are TGCGCCAGCAGCCAAGGTCAGGTCACTGAAGCTTTCTTT.